This is a list of T cell receptor beta chains from one sample in a study of blood T cell repertoires in COVID-19. Only in-frame clones appear in the TCRdb table, and some are missing; sequencing was by immunoSEQ multiplex PCR. The sample gives fewer than 120,000 clones, 80% to 90% of which show up once; approximately 15% is in the top ten. Sequencing was performed on peripheral blood. The receptors originated from a woman aged 60 to 75 with acute or convalescent COVID-19. The CDR3 runs from the conserved cysteine through the conserved F or W. The D gene is left open where the match is weak. Expanded clones are given a class, and other clones once, few, many or no size at all.

cdr3_nt cdr3_aa d_call clone_size j_call v_call
TGTGCCAGTAACTCCCGGGACAGGATCATTGGCATACAGCCCCAGCATTTT CASNSRDRIIGIQPQHF TRBD1 NA TRBJ1-5 TRBV19
TGTGCCAGCAGCCAAAGGGCGGGGGTCTCATACGAGCAGTACTTC CASSQRAGVSYEQYF TRBD2 NA TRBJ2-7 TRBV3-1/TRBV3-2
TGTGCCAGCTCAGCAGGGGGCCTCTATGGCTACACCTTC CASSAGGLYGYTF TRBD1 NA TRBJ1-2 TRBV25-1
TGTGCCAGCAGTTTAGGTAGCGGGGGGGCAGGCTACAATGAGCAGTTCTTC CASSLGSGGAGYNEQFF TRBD2 once TRBJ2-1 TRBV5-4
TGTGCCAGCAGCCGGGGCCAGGGACAGGGGCCCTCAGAGACCCAGTACTTC CASSRGQGQGPSETQYF TRBD1 once TRBJ2-5 TRBV7-9
TGCGCCAGCACCCCCGACTTCCTGGACAGGGGGGATCAGCCCCAGCATTTT CASTPDFLDRGDQPQHF TRBD1 NA TRBJ1-5 TRBV23-1
TGTGCCAGCAGTCTCCCCGAGAGTTCATACGAGCAGTACTTC CASSLPESSYEQYF NA NA TRBJ2-7 TRBV28
TGTGCCAGCAGCTTAGAAATCACACCGTATTCACCCCTCCACTTT CASSLEITPYSPLHF NA NA TRBJ1-6 TRBV11-2
TGTGCCAGCAGCAAACCTAGCCTGTTTTTT CASSKPSLFF NA NA TRBJ1-4 TRBV21-1
TGTGCCAGTAATCTAGCGGGGCGCCAAGAGACCCAGTACTTC CASNLAGRQETQYF TRBD2 NA TRBJ2-5 TRBV19
TGTGCCAGCAGCCGGGCAGGCGGGGGGAGCACTGAAGCTTTCTTT CASSRAGGGSTEAFF NA NA TRBJ1-1 TRBV7-9
TGTGCCAGCAGTTTAGCGGGGGGACCGCAAGAGACCCAGTACTTC CASSLAGGPQETQYF TRBD2 NA TRBJ2-5 TRBV28
TGTGCCATCAGTGACCTGACTGGCGGGGAGCTGTTTTTT CAISDLTGGELFF NA NA TRBJ2-2 TRBV10-3
TGTGCCAGCAGCTCAAGGGGACAGGACAACTACGAGCAGTACTTC CASSSRGQDNYEQYF TRBD1 NA TRBJ2-7 TRBV7-2